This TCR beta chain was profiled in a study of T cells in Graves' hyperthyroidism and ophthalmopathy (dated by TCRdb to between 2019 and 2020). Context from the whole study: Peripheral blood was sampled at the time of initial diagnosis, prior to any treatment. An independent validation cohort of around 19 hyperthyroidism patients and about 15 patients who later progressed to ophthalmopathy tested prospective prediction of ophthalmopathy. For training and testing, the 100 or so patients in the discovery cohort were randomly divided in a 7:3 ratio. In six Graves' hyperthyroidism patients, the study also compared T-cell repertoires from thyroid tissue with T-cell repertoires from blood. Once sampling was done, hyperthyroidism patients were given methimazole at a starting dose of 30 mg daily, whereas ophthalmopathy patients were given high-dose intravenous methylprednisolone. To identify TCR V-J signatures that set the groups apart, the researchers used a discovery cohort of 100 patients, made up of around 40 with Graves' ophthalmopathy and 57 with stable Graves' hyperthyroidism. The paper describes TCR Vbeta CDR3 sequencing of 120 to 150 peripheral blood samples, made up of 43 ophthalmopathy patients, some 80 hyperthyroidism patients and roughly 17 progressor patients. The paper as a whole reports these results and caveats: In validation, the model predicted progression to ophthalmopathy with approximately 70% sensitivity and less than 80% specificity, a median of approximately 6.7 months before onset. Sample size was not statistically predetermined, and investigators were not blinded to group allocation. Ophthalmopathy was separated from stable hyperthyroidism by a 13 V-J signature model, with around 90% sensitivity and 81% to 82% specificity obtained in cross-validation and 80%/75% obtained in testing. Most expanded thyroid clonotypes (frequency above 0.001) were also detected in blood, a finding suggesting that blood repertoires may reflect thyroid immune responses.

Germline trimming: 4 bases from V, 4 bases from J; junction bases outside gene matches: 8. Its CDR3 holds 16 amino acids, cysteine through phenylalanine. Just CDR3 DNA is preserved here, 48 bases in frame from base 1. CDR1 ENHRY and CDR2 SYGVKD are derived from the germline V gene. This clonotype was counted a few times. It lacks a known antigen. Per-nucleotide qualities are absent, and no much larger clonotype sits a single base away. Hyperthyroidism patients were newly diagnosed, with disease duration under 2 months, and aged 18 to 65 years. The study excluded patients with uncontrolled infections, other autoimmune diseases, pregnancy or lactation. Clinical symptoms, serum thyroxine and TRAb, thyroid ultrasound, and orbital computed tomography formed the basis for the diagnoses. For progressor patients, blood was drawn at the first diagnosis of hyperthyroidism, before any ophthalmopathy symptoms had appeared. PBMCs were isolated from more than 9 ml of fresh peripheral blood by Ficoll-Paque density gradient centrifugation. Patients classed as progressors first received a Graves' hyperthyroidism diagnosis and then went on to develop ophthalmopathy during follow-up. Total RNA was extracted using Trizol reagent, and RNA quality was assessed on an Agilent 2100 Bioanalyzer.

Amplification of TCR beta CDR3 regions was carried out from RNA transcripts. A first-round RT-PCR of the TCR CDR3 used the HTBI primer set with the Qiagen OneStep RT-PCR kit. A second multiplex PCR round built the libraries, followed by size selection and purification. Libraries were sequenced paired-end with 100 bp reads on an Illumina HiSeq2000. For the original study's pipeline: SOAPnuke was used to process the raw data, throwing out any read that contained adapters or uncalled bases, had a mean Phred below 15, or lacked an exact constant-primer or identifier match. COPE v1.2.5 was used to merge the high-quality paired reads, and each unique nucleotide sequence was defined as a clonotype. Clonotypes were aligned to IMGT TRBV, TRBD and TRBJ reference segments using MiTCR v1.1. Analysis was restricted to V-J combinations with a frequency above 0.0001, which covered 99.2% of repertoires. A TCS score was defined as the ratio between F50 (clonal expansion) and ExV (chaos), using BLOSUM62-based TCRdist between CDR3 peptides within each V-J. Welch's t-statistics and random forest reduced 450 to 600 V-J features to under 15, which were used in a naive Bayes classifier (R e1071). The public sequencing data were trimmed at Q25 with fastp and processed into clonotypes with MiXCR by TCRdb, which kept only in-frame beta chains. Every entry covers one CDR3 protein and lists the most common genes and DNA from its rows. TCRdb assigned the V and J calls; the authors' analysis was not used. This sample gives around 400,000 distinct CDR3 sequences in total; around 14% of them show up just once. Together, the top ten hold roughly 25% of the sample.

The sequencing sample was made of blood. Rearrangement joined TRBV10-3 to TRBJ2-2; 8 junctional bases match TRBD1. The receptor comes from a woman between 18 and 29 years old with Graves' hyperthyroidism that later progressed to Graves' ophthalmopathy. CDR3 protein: CAISGTGPKGTGELFF. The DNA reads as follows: TGTGCCATCAGTGGGACAGGGCCCAAAGGCACCGGGGAGCTGTTTTTT.